The next 14 T cell receptor beta chains were all read from a single sample in a study of CD8+ T cells in alopecia areata. Sequencing used cDNA as its template, made by extracting RNA and reverse transcribing it. Profiled with immunoSEQ multiplex PCR; TCRdb holds only in-frame clones, not every one. The profile shows around 100,000 clones, 70% to 80% of them singletons. Stated treatment: oral pan-JAK inhibitor, 5-10 mg twice daily. The sample here was CD8+ T cells sorted from blood, taken at week 44, from a patient treated with tofacitinib. Receptors originate from a human donor with alopecia areata.

This rearrangement joins TRBV4-3 to TRBJ1-5; D gene unclear. Trimming pared 0 bases from V and 4 bases from J, leaving 10 bases between. Germline CDR1 LGHNA, CDR2 YSLEER. The CDR3 covers 15 residues. The CDR3 bases are TGCGCCAGCAGCCAAGATTGGTGGGGTAATCAGCCCCAGCATTTT. Its protein is CASSQDWWGNQPQHF.

The chain joins TRBV2 to TRBJ2-2, with TRBD1 identical over 9 bases. J lost 6 bases, V lost 10 bases, and 15 bases had no gene match. Germline values: CDR1 SNHLY, CDR2 FYNNEI. This CDR3 has 16 residues. The DNA for the CDR3 is TGTGCCACCAGCCCGTGGGACAGGGCAGGTTCCGGGGAGCTGTTTTTT. Amino acid sequence: CATSPWDRAGSGELFF.

This sequence joins TRBV5-1 and TRBJ2-7, with TRBD1 as a possible D gene (6 bases). The V and J ends lost 7 bases and 5 bases respectively, with 16 bases between them. The CDR3 totals 13 residues. Germline CDR1 and CDR2: SGHRS and YFSETQ. CDR3 sequence reads: CASHKQGADEQYF. The CDR3, as DNA: TGCGCCAGCCATAAACAGGGTGCCGACGAGCAGTACTTC.

J is TRBJ1-2 and V is TRBV29-1, with D tentatively TRBD1 (6 bases). Trimming took off 8 bases at V and 4 bases at J, with 11 bases between the two ends. In germline, CDR1 is SQVTM, CDR2 ANQGSEA. CDR3 size: 11 residues. The CDR3 sequence is CSIGTSYGYTF. As DNA, the CDR3 is TGCAGCATCGGGACATCCTATGGCTACACCTTC.

The chain recombines TRBV2 with TRBJ1-4; 7 bases are shared with TRBD1. The germline V gene encodes CDR1 SNHLY and CDR2 FYNNEI. The CDR3 length is 18 residues. Trimming took 2 bases from V and 4 from J; bases not matched to a gene: 13. CDR3 DNA: TGTGCCAGCAGTGAAAAGAGTCGAGGGGGCGTTTTTAATGAAAAACTGTTTTTT. It is translated as CASSEKSRGGVFNEKLFF.

The rearrangement uses TRBV29-1 and TRBJ2-7, with 7 bases that match TRBD1. This CDR3 is 14 amino acids long. The V gene's germline CDR1 is SQVTM and CDR2 ANQGSEA. V shed 3 bases, J shed 9 bases, and the junction held 14 bases outside the gene matches. DNA for the CDR3: TGCAGCGTTGACGTGGACAGGATCATCTTGTGGCAGTACTTC. Amino acid sequence: CSVDVDRIILWQYF.

This clone was picked up a small number of times. The chain has TRBV29-1 and TRBJ2-7, with D maybe TRBD1 (5 bases). V was clipped by 6 bases and J by 2 bases, with 14 bases between them. The CDR3 runs to 13 residues. Germline V lookup: CDR1 SQVTM, CDR2 ANQGSEA. The CDR3 spells CSVTSGMAYEQYF. DNA for the CDR3: TGCAGCGTCACTTCAGGGATGGCCTACGAGCAGTACTTC.

The V gene is TRBV7-2, the J gene TRBJ1-2; TRBD1 matches 11 bases. Germline CDR1 is SGHTA and CDR2 is FQGNSA. The CDR3 length is 15 residues. The J segment lost 7 bases and the V segment lost 5 bases, leaving 9 bases of the junction unmatched. The CDR3 region is CASSPPGQGEGGYTF. DNA for the CDR3: TGTGCCAGCAGCCCCCCGGGACAGGGGGAAGGTGGCTACACCTTC. Variable domain in full (rest from reference TRBV7-2 and TRBJ1-2): GAGVSQSPSNKVTEKGKDVELRCDPISGHTALYWYRQSLGQGLEFLIYFQGNSAPDKSGLPSDRFSAERTGGSVSTLTIQRTQQEDSAVYLCASSPPGQGEGGYTFGSGTRLTVV.

This clone was detected a few times. The gene calls are TRBV7-3 and TRBJ1-1; TRBD1 is a possible D gene (5 bases). Trimming removed 3 bases from V and 0 bases from J, with 8 bases in between. Germline V CDR1 and CDR2: SGHTA, FQGTGA. CDR3 length: 14 amino acids. The CDR3 coding sequence is TGTGCCAGCAGCTTGTCAGGGCTGAACACTGAAGCTTTCTTT. Its translation: CASSLSGLNTEAFF.

The V call is TRBV27, the J call TRBJ1-5; unclear D gene. The CDR3 is 15 amino acids. Germline V gene data show CDR1 as MNHEY and CDR2 as SMNVEV (reference sequence). V was trimmed by 3 bases and J by 1 base, leaving 10 bases between them. CDR3 nucleotides: TGTGCCAGCAGTTTTATCGGGAACAGCAATCAGCCCCAGCATTTT. It specifies CASSFIGNSNQPQHF.

The CDR3 DNA reads as TGCAGCGCCGGAGGGGGGGACTCCTACAATGAGCAGTTCTTC. This sequence encodes CSAGGGDSYNEQFF. The chain joins TRBV29-1 to TRBJ2-1; tentative D call: TRBD2 (7 bases). Per germline, CDR1 SQVTM and CDR2 ANQGSEA. Trimming removed 7 bases from V and 0 bases from J, with 13 bases in between. The CDR3 covers 14 residues.

V gene TRBV7-2 combines with J gene TRBJ1-6; 7 nucleotides agree with TRBD1. The CDR3 sequence is 15 residues long. J gave up 8 bases and V 5 bases, and 9 bases lay outside the gene matches. The germline V gene encodes CDR1 SGHTA and CDR2 FQGNSA. DNA for the CDR3: TGTGCCAGCAGCAACCTGACAGGGTGGGATTCACCCCTCCACTTT. Translation gives CASSNLTGWDSPLHF.

The rearrangement links TRBV9 to TRBJ2-5; possible D gene TRBD1, 5 bases. This CDR3 has 14 residues. Germline V gene data show CDR1 as SGDLS and CDR2 as YYNGEE. The germline V and J ends were trimmed by 2 bases and 2 bases, with 10 bases remaining between them. The CDR3 coding sequence is TGTGCCAGCAGCGTGGGTGGGGCTCAAGAGACCCAGTACTTC. Encoded protein: CASSVGGAQETQYF.

This clone appeared a single time. V and J are TRBV6-5 and TRBJ2-3; 12 bases line up with TRBD1. The CDR3 contains 15 residues. J gave up 6 bases and V 7 bases, and 8 bases lay outside the gene matches. Germline lookup yields CDR1 MNHEY and CDR2 SVGAGI. The CDR3, as DNA: TGTGCCAGCACCCACGGGACAGGGGGCCTGGATACGCAGTATTTT. Residues: CASTHGTGGLDTQYF.